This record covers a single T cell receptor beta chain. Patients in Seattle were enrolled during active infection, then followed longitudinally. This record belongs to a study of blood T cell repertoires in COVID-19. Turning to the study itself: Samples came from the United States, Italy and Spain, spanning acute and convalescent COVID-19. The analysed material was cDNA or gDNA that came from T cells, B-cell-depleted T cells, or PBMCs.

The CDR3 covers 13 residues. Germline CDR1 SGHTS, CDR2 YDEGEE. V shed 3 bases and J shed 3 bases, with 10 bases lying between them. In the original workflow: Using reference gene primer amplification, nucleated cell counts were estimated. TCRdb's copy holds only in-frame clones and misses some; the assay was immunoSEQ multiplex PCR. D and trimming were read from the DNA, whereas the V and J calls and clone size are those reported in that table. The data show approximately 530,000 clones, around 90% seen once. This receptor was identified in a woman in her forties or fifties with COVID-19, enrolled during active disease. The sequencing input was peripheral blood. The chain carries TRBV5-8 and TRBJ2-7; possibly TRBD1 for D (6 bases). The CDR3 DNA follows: TGTGCCAGCAGCTCAGTAGGGGGCTACGAGCAGTACTTC. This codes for CASSSVGGYEQYF.